This T cell receptor beta chain came from a study of cytomegalovirus exposure and HLA in healthy donors. In the PCR, 60 Vbeta and 13 Jbeta primers were used. The assay was immunoSEQ multiplex PCR, and TCRdb's table has in-frame clones only and misses some. Of about 160,000 clones listed, about four fifths are singletons. Note on this clone: Antigen unknown.

With 4 bases removed from V and 2 bases from J, the gap between germline ends came to 15 bases. The CDR3 contains 15 residues. Germline values: CDR1 SGHAT, CDR2 FQNNGV. Study-wide results and caveats: Certain indistinguishable V segments, among them TRBV6-2 and TRBV6-3, were excluded. In a later analysis, parvovirus B19, influenza, CMV and Epstein-Barr virus appeared linked to several top co-occurrence clusters. 16,951 TCR beta sequences were associated with HLA alleles at 0.05 false discovery rate in a later analysis.

Specimen: PBMCs. This TCR was recovered from a male donor in good health and CMV-seropositive. This rearrangement joins TRBV11-2 to TRBJ2-7, with a possible D match to TRBD1 (5 bases). This CDR3 is CASSYQGVSTYEQYF. For the CDR3, the DNA is TGTGCCAGCAGCTACCAAGGGGTCTCTACCTACGAGCAGTACTTC.